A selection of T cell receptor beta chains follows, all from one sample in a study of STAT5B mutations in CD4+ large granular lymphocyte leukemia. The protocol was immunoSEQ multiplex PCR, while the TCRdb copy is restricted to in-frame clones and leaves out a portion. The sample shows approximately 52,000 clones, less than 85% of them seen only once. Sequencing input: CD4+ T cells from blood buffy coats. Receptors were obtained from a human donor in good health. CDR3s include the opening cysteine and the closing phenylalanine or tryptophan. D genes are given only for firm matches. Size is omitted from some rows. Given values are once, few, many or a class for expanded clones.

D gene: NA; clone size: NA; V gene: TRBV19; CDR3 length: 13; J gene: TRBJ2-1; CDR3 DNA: TGTGCCAGCAGGCGTGGACAGTACAATGAGCAGTTCTTC; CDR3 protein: CASRRGQYNEQFF
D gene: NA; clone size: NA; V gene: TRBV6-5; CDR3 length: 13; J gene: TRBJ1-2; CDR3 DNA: TGTGCCAGCAGTTACGACACCGTCTCTGGCTACACCTTC; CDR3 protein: CASSYDTVSGYTF
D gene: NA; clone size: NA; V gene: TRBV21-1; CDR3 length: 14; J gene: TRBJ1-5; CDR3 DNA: TGTGCCAGCAGCAACGGACAGTCCAATCAGCCCCAGCATTTT; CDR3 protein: CASSNGQSNQPQHF
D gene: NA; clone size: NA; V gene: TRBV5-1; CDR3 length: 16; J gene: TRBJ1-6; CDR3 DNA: TGCGCCAGCAGCTTGGACCTGACAGCGAATAATTCACCCCTCCACTTT; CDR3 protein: CASSLDLTANNSPLHF
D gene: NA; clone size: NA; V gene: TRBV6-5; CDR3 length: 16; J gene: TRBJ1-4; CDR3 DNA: TGTGCCAGCAGTTACTACTCGCAAAGGGGCGGTGAAAAACTGTTTTTT; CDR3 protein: CASSYYSQRGGEKLFF
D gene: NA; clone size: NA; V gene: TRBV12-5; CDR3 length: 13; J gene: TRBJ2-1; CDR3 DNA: TGTGCTAGTGGTCTAGCACGGACACCTGAGCAGTTCTTC; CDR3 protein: CASGLARTPEQFF
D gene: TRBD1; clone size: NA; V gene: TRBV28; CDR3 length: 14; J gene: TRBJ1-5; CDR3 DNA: TGTGCCAGCAGTCCTGGGACAGGGGATCAGCCCCAGCATTTT; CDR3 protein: CASSPGTGDQPQHF
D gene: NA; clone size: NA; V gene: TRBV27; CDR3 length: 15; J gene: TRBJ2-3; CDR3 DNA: TGTGCCAGCAGGAGACAGGTTACTAGCACAGATACGCAGTATTTT; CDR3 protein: CASRRQVTSTDTQYF
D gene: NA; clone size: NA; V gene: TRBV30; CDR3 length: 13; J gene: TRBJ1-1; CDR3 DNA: TGTGCCTGGACCTCTCAGGCGAACACTGAAGCTTTCTTT; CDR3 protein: CAWTSQANTEAFF
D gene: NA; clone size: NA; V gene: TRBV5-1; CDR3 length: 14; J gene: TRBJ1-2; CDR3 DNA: TGCGCCAGCAGCTTGGACACCTCTAACTATGGCTACACCTTC; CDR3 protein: CASSLDTSNYGYTF
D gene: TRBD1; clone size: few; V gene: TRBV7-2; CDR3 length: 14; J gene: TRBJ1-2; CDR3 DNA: TGTGCCAGCAGCTTGGACAGGGACGGTCGTGGCTACACCTTC; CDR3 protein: CASSLDRDGRGYTF
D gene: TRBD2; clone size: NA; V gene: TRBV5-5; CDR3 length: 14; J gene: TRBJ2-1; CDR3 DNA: TGTGCCAGCAGCTTGAGCGGGGGGCCGGGTGAGCAGTTCTTC; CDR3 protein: CASSLSGGPGEQFF
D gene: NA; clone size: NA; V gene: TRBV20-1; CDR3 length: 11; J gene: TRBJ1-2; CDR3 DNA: TGCAGTGCTACAGGCAACTATGGCTACACCTTC; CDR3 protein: CSATGNYGYTF
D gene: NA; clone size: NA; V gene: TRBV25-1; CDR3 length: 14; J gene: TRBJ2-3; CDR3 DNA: TGTGCCAGCAGTGTTGGGGGGCCAACAGATACGCAGTATTTT; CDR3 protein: CASSVGGPTDTQYF
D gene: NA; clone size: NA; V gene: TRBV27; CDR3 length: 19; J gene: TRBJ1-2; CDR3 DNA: TGTGCCAGCAGAGGGAATGGCGAGAACAGGGAGAGGGCTGACTATGGCTACACCTTC; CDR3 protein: CASRGNGENRERADYGYTF
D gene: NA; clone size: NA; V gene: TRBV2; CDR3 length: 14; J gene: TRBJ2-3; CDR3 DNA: TGTGCTTCGAGAGGGGCGGGTAGCACAGATACGCAGTATTTT; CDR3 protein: CASRGAGSTDTQYF
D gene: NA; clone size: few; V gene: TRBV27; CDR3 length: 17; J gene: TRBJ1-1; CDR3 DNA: TGTGCCAGCAGTTTATCGCCCCCGGGGGGCTGGTATACTGAAGCTTTCTTT; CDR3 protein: CASSLSPPGGWYTEAFF
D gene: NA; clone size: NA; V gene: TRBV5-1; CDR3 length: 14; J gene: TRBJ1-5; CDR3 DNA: TGCGCCAGCAGCTTGGCCGGGGGAGGGGAGCCCCAGCATTTT; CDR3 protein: CASSLAGGGEPQHF
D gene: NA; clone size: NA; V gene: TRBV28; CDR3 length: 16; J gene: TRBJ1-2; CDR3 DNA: TGTGCCAGCACCCAACCCCAGGGAGGGGAGGGGATTGGCTACACCTTC; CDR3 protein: CASTQPQGGEGIGYTF
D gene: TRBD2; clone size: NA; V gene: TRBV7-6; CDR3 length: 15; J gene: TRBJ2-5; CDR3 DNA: TGTGCCAGCAGCTTTTGGGTAGCGGGACAAGAGACCCAGTACTTC; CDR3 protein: CASSFWVAGQETQYF
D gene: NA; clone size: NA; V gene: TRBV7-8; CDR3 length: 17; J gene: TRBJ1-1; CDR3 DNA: TGTGCCAGCAGCTTGAGAGGGAAGGTCGATCCGAACACTGAAGCTTTCTTT; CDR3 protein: CASSLRGKVDPNTEAFF
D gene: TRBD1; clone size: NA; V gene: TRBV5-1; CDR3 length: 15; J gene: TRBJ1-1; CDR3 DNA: TGCGCCAGCAGCAAGACAGGGGGCGACGACACTGAAGCTTTCTTT; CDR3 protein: CASSKTGGDDTEAFF